This T cell receptor beta chain is from a study of shared clonotypes between healthy human individuals (dated by TCRdb to the early 2020s). With respect to the entire study: The cohort comprised two women and a few men aged 18 to 49 years. Blood TCR repertoires of roughly 5 healthy adults were deeply sequenced to estimate repertoire size and the extent of clonotype sharing between individuals. Between about 0.9 and 9 billion PBMCs per donor were obtained by leukapheresis. Libraries were prepared and TCR repertoires were sequenced by different laboratories using diverse techniques, in order to increase sequencing depth and limit assay-specific biases. For each donor, three plates each were used for CD4 naive and CD4 memory, two plates were used for CD8 naive, and one plate was used for CD8 memory.

The donors were healthy, HIV-negative adults with no recently reported acute infections or vaccinations. All donors were Caucasian adults living in Nashville, Tennessee, USA. Magnetic negative selection was used to enrich CD4+ T cells, after which naive cells were positively selected on CD45RA and the negative fraction became the memory subset. Blood was obtained by leukapheresis, after which PBMCs were separated by Ficoll-Histopaque density gradient centrifugation and cryopreserved in liquid nitrogen vapor phase. Purity and quantity of every magnetically sorted T cell population were checked by analytical flow cytometry. Each sorted fraction had its genomic DNA isolated and then quantified by UV absorbance on a Nanodrop 2000c. Findings and caveats that apply to the study as a whole: Clonotypes shared by all four sorted-subset donors showed higher generation probabilities than non-shared clonotypes. Because the study included only a small number of donors, the genetic and exposure-history diversity represented was limited. Even with the large sequencing depth, rarefaction of the sorted-subset datasets indicated that sequencing was incomplete. Pairwise subsampling indicated that sequencing depth was expected to affect the degree of clonotype sharing among donors. Only blood was sampled, and tissue TCR repertoires likely differ from those in blood. Estimated clonotype richness was generally larger for naive than for memory subsets. About 4.5% of naive CD4, 3.5% of naive CD8, 2.3% of memory CD4, and less than 0.45% of memory CD8 clonotypes were shared across several donors.

With respect to this clone: The target of this receptor is not known. Base qualities are not recorded, but no much larger clone differs from it by a single base.

Using the deep immunoSEQ assay, multiplex PCR amplified TCR CDR3 regions from genomic DNA. For each cell subset, the extracted genomic DNA was distributed evenly across all wells of several immunoSEQ 96-well plates, and each plate served as one replicate. For sorted subsets, each replicate PCR was loaded with 200 ng genomic DNA, equivalent to about 30,000 T cell genomes. Purified libraries were measured with a Qubit 3.0 fluorometer, size-checked on a Bioanalyzer 2100, and measured again with the KAPA Library Quantification kit. A separate single-read 150-cycle Illumina NextSeq 550 flow cell was used to sequence each immunoSEQ 96-well plate. As for how the authors treated the data: The immunoSEQ output contained only junctional sequences without quality scores, so filtering could not match that applied to full-length reads. Sequences were annotated with PyIR, a Python wrapper for IgBLAST v1.9, and V/J genes and CDR3 were assigned using IMGT germline references. Reads were filtered out if the reads had weak V/J assignments (E-value above 1e-6), no CDR3, stop codons, out-of-frame junctions, or ambiguous translated residues. V3J clonotypes were defined as sequences sharing the same inferred V gene, J gene, and CDR3 amino acid sequence. Percentage overlap between repertoires was computed as shared unique clonotypes divided by the size of the smaller repertoire. Three approaches were used to assess repertoire richness: RTK rarefaction, the Chao1 estimator, and Recon v2.1 estimates of unobserved clonotypes. Generation probabilities for all TCRbeta clonotypes obtained by the gDNA method from four donors were computed using OLGA. Held by TCRdb, this immuneACCESS table contains in-frame sequences only and omits some clones. Under half of the omission traces to an unresolved V gene where checked; the cause of the rest is unknown. The D gene and trimming were derived from the DNA, and the V and J assignments and clone size from that table. The sample includes hundreds of thousands of clones, with around 67% observed a single time. The ten top clones hold about 1.7% of the sample.

Reading from cysteine to phenylalanine, the CDR3 counts 14 amino acids. This entry keeps only the CDR3 DNA: 42 bases, framed from base 1. The junction shows trimming of 2 bases on V and 2 bases on J, and the gene matches do not reach 4 bases of it. The CDR1 and CDR2 encoded by the germline V gene (reference sequence) are GTSNPN and SVGIG. The chain is assembled from TRBV30 and TRBJ2-3; 7 bases in the middle match TRBD2. This TCR was sampled from a woman aged 25 to 45 in good health. Specimen: memory CD4+ T cells sorted from blood. In light of the paper, this sample's cell subset or site label describes: CD45RA-negative fraction. The CDR3 reads CAWSRLAITDTQYF. The nucleotide sequence reads as follows: TGTGCCTGGAGTAGACTAGCTATCACAGATACGCAGTATTTT.